The 26 T cell receptor beta chains reported below all come from one sample, sequenced in a study of control samples from healthy donors and cancer patients. The table came from immunoSEQ multiplex PCR; TCRdb's copy has only in-frame clones and leaves some out. The sample includes 100,000 to 150,000 clones, almost 95% of them seen just once. Sequencing was done on a sample of PBMCs. The receptor set was obtained from a man older than 75 with head and neck cancer.

The chain employs TRBV30 and TRBJ1-1; D unresolved. Germline CDR1 reads GTSNPN; CDR2 reads SVGIG (reference sequence). The CDR3 has 13 amino acids. The V end was cut by 0 bases, the J end by 5 bases, with 10 bases between. Written as DNA, the CDR3 is TGTGCCTGGAGTGTACTGATGGGGACTGAAGCTTTCTTT. It specifies CAWSVLMGTEAFF.

The V gene is TRBV6-5, the J gene TRBJ1-4, with D uncertain. CDR3 length: 12 residues. The germline V and J ends were trimmed by 4 bases and 10 bases, with 10 bases remaining between them. CDR1 and CDR2 from the germline V gene are MNHEY and SVGAGI. CDR3 sequence: CASSSREGKLFF. The CDR3 DNA sequence: TGTGCCAGCAGTTCTCGTGAGGGAAAACTGTTTTTT.

This rearrangement joins TRBV4-1 to TRBJ2-3; perhaps D is TRBD1 or TRBD2 (5 bases each). The CDR3 length is 16 residues. The germline CDR1 and CDR2 sequences are MGHRA and YSYEKL. Between the trimmed V and J ends, which lost 3 bases and 1 base, there was a span of 14 bases. The CDR3 spells CASSQRSLGGTDTQYF. The CDR3 nucleotides read TGCGCCAGCAGCCAGCGGTCTTTGGGGGGCACAGATACGCAGTATTTT.

The V and J genes are TRBV19 and TRBJ1-2; 9 bases agree with TRBD1. With 6 bases clipped from V and 3 bases from J, the junction kept 8 bases outside the gene matches. In germline, CDR1 is LNHDA, CDR2 SQIVND (reference sequence). The CDR3 has 15 residues. For the CDR3, the DNA is TGTGCCAGTAGCCGAATCCGGACAGGGGACTATGGCTACACCTTC. This encodes CASSRIRTGDYGYTF.

This clone was found once. V and J are TRBV3-1 (or the pseudogene TRBV3-2) and TRBJ2-2; TRBD2 might be the D (5 bases). Trimming left V 1 base short and J 7 bases short, with 10 bases between. Germline lookup yields CDR1 LGHDT and CDR2 YNNKEL (reference sequence). CDR3 length: 14 residues. CDR3: CASSQVSGNGELFF. In DNA, the CDR3 is TGTGCCAGCAGCCAAGTCTCCGGGAACGGGGAGCTGTTTTTT.

V usage is TRBV9 and J usage is TRBJ2-2; D is ambiguous. V dropped 3 bases and J dropped 0 bases, with 6 bases sitting between them. The CDR3 extends over 14 amino acids. Per the germline V gene, CDR1 is SGDLS and CDR2 is YYNGEE. As DNA, the CDR3 is TGTGCCAGCAGCGCCAGATCGAACACCGGGGAGCTGTTTTTT. The encoded protein is CASSARSNTGELFF.

This clone has only one observation. This same CDR3 is encoded by further DNA sequences in the sample. The CDR3 region is CASSTRGPPREMETQYF. CDR3 bases: TGCGCCAGCAGCACCCGGGGACCCCCCAGGGAGATGGAGACCCAGTACTTC. J is TRBJ2-5 and V is TRBV5-1; the D gene could be TRBD1 or TRBD2 (5 bases each). This CDR3 is 17 amino acids long. The germline V and J ends were trimmed by 4 bases and 5 bases, with 24 bases remaining between them. Germline assignment: CDR1 SGHRS and CDR2 YFSETQ.

Details on this clone: One end of the junction varies from germline; a read error may be responsible. The same CDR3 can be traced to other DNA sequences in this sample. V gene TRBV6-5 combines with J gene TRBJ1-6; D perhaps matches TRBD1 (5 bases). Germline assignment: CDR1 MNHEY and CDR2 SVGAGI. CDR3 length: 14 residues. The CDR3 sequence is CASSSGGGTSPLHF. The CDR3 DNA sequence: TGTGCCAGCAGTTCCGGTGGAGGGACTTCACCACTCCACTTT.

The V and J genes are TRBV6-6 and TRBJ1-2; D is possibly TRBD1 (6 bases). The CDR3 is made up of 13 amino acids. CDR1 and CDR2 from the germline V gene are MNHNY and SVGAGI (reference sequence). The V and J ends lost 5 bases and 11 bases respectively, with 18 bases between them. CDR3 in amino acids: CASSKLMGAPYTF. The CDR3 DNA follows: TGTGCCAGCAGTAAACTCATGGGGGCCCCGTACACCTTC.

The rearrangement joins TRBV5-6 to TRBJ1-1; D unresolved. Trimming pared 0 bases from V and 1 base from J, leaving 4 bases between. The length of the CDR3 is 13 residues. In germline, CDR1 is SGHDT, CDR2 YYEEEE. CDR3: CASSLAANTEAFF. The DNA of the CDR3 is TGTGCCAGCAGCTTGGCCGCGAACACTGAAGCTTTCTTT.

The chain carries TRBV6-5 and TRBJ2-1; 16 bases line up with TRBD2. This CDR3 contains 15 residues. V shed 10 bases and J 13 bases; nucleotides not matched to a gene: 13. Germline loops: CDR1 MNHEY, CDR2 SVGAGI. The CDR3 loop is CATQLPGLAGGSQFF. DNA for the CDR3: TGTGCCACACAACTACCGGGACTAGCGGGAGGGTCCCAGTTCTTC.

Details on this clone: The sample contains more than one DNA sequence encoding this CDR3. The CDR3 bases are TGTGCCAGCTCACCCAATCCGACAGTTTCCGGAAACACCATATATTTT. As protein: CASSPNPTVSGNTIYF. The chain couples TRBV18 to TRBJ1-3; TRBD1 might be the D (5 bases). Deletions cut 3 bases from V and 4 bases from J, with 16 bases between. The CDR3 consists of 16 residues. Germline V gene data show CDR1 as KGHSH and CDR2 as LQKENI.

The CDR3 region is CASSGQLYGYTF. In DNA, the CDR3 is TGTGCCAGCAGTGGACAGCTCTATGGCTACACCTTC. The rearrangement uses TRBV6-2 or TRBV6-3 and TRBJ1-2; tentatively, D is TRBD1 (6 bases). V was shortened by 5 bases and J by 4 bases, with 8 bases between the two germline ends. The CDR3 sequence is 12 residues long. Germline V gene lookup returns CDR1 MNHEY and CDR2 SVGEGT.

This clone was seen once. For the CDR3, the DNA is TGTGCCTGGAGTGTAACAGCGGGGGGAACAGATACGCAGTATTTT. It yields the protein CAWSVTAGGTDTQYF. The V gene is TRBV30, the J gene TRBJ2-3; TRBD2 matches 9 bases. After removal of 0 bases from V and 3 bases from J, the junction contained 4 bases not matched to a gene. The CDR3 runs 15 residues. CDR1 and CDR2 from the germline V gene are GTSNPN and SVGIG (reference sequence).

J is TRBJ2-1 and V is TRBV7-9; D not certain. CDR3 length: 12 amino acids. Per germline, CDR1 SEHNR and CDR2 FQNEAQ (reference sequence). V lost 1 base and J 10 bases, leaving 8 bases between the germline ends. Here the CDR3 DNA reads TGTGCCAGCAGCTTAGTCGACTTAGAGCAGTTCTTC. It specifies CASSLVDLEQFF.

The V gene is TRBV18, the J gene TRBJ2-7, with 7 bases aligning to TRBD1. With 1 base clipped from V and 0 bases from J, the junction kept 9 bases outside the gene matches. From germline, CDR1 is KGHSH and CDR2 LQKENI. The CDR3 is 17 amino acids. The CDR3 nucleotides read TGTGCCAGCTCACCACAGGCAGGGGGTACTAGCTCCTACGAGCAGTACTTC. Translating it yields CASSPQAGGTSSYEQYF. The full variable domain, its missing parts supplied by reference TRBV18 and TRBJ2-7, is NAGVMQNPRHLVRRRGQEARLRCSPMKGHSHVYWYRQLPEEGLKFMVYLQKENIIDESGMPKERFSAEFPKEGPSILRIQQVVRGDSAAYFCASSPQAGGTSSYEQYFGPGTRLTVT.

The genes are TRBV5-1 and TRBJ2-5; D remains unclear. Germline V lookup: CDR1 SGHRS, CDR2 YFSETQ. The ends were cut back, 6 bases at V and 1 base at J, with 13 bases in the middle. CDR3 length: 14 residues. This CDR3 reads CASNLGGIQETQYF. The CDR3 nucleotides read TGCGCCAGCAACCTGGGTGGAATCCAAGAGACCCAGTACTTC.

V usage is TRBV7-2 and J usage is TRBJ2-1; 9 nucleotides match TRBD2. Germline CDR1 is SGHTA and CDR2 is FQGNSA. The CDR3 runs to 16 residues. Trimming at V came to 2 bases and at J to 2 bases, leaving 4 bases not matched to a gene. The CDR3, as DNA: TGTGCCAGCAGCTTAAAGTCTAGCGGGGCCTACAATGAGCAGTTCTTC. Its protein product is CASSLKSSGAYNEQFF.

The gene calls are TRBV7-9 and TRBJ2-2, with D possibly matching TRBD1 (6 bases). Germline lookup yields CDR1 SEHNR and CDR2 FQNEAQ (reference sequence). This CDR3 has 14 residues. Trimming stripped 11 bases from V and 1 base from J, with 14 bases between. The CDR3 region has the DNA TGTGCCGTCAGCTTAGGGGGGAACACCGGGGAGCTGTTTTTT. It encodes CAVSLGGNTGELFF.

The chain joins TRBV28 to TRBJ1-2, with a weak D call TRBD1 (5 bases). The CDR3 totals 14 residues. Germline lookup yields CDR1 MDHEN and CDR2 SYDVKM. V was shortened by 6 bases and J by 7 bases, with 18 bases between the two germline ends. The CDR3 DNA follows: TGTGCCAGCAGACACGCTATCCTCAGGGTTGGCTACACCTTC. Translating gives CASRHAILRVGYTF.

The V and J genes are TRBV5-5 and TRBJ2-3; TRBD2 agrees at 10 bases. V was pared by 0 bases and J by 6 bases, with 13 bases of the junction left unmatched. The germline V gene encodes CDR1 SGHKS and CDR2 YYEKEE (reference sequence). This CDR3 has 18 amino acids. This CDR3 is CASSLEPAGGLYRDTQYF. The CDR3, as DNA: TGTGCCAGCAGCTTGGAACCAGCGGGGGGGCTGTATAGGGATACGCAGTATTTT.

This rearrangement joins TRBV6-5 to TRBJ1-2; 7 bases map to TRBD1. V trimming: 4 bases; J trimming: 8 bases; junction bases outside the gene matches: 7. This CDR3 has 13 residues. From germline, CDR1 is MNHEY and CDR2 SVGAGI. The CDR3 spells CASSSDRVRGYTF. The CDR3 coding sequence is TGTGCCAGCAGTTCAGACAGGGTACGAGGCTACACCTTC.

The chain is built from TRBV14 and TRBJ1-6; 7 bases are shared with TRBD1. In germline, CDR1 is SGHDN, CDR2 FVKESK. The CDR3 is 15 residues long. After removal of 3 bases from V and 5 bases from J, the junction contained 4 bases not matched to a gene. The CDR3: CASSQTGKNNSPLHF. In DNA form, the CDR3 reads TGTGCCAGCAGCCAGACAGGGAAGAATAATTCACCCCTCCACTTT.

This chain connects TRBV20-1 to TRBJ1-1, with TRBD1 matching 8 bases. This CDR3 region has 19 residues. After removal of 3 bases from V and 0 bases from J, the junction contained 18 bases not matched to a gene. Germline V lookup: CDR1 DFQATT, CDR2 SNEGSKA (reference sequence). The CDR3 loop reads CSASDYRDRRSVMNTEAFF. The CDR3 nucleotides read TGCAGTGCTAGTGACTATCGGGACAGGAGAAGCGTCATGAACACTGAAGCTTTCTTT.

This clone appeared a few times. The gene calls are TRBV5-1 and TRBJ1-1, with D perhaps TRBD1 (5 bases). The V gene's germline CDR1 is SGHRS and CDR2 YFSETQ. The CDR3 runs 13 residues. Trimming removed 4 bases at V and 3 bases at J, with 10 bases between. The DNA of the CDR3 is TGCGCCAGCAGCCCCGACAGTTACACTGAAGCTTTCTTT. It encodes CASSPDSYTEAFF.

The chain combines TRBV3-1 (or the pseudogene TRBV3-2) with TRBJ2-7; tentatively, D is TRBD2 (6 bases). Germline V gene sequence: CDR1 LGHDT, CDR2 YNNKEL (reference sequence). The CDR3 is 15 residues long. Between the trimmed V and J ends, which lost 4 bases and 3 bases, there was a span of 16 bases. CDR3 nucleotides: TGTGCCAGCAGCCCGCGGGACTCCCCCGGCTACGAGCAGTACTTC. It codes for CASSPRDSPGYEQYF.